The 11 T cell receptor beta chains listed next were all sequenced from one sample in a study of blood T cell repertoires in COVID-19. Data came from immunoSEQ multiplex PCR; TCRdb stores just in-frame clones and leaves some out. The sample records about 280,000 clones, under 95% being singletons. The sequencing input was PBMCs or T cells enriched from blood (not recorded which). The source of these receptors is a man aged 40-50 years who had been exposed to COVID-19.

The V call is TRBV2, the J call TRBJ2-1; D not resolved. This CDR3 has 13 amino acids. V lost 5 bases and J 1 base, leaving 6 bases between the germline ends. CDR1 is SNHLY, CDR2 FYNNEI, per germline. The CDR3 sequence is CASSSTSYNEQFF. The CDR3 nucleotides read TGTGCCAGCAGTTCGACTTCCTACAATGAGCAGTTCTTC.

The V and J genes are TRBV5-4 and TRBJ1-6; D unresolved. This CDR3 comprises 15 residues. Germline lookup yields CDR1 SGHNT and CDR2 YYREEE (reference sequence). V was clipped by 0 bases and J by 6 bases, with 10 bases between them. The CDR3 spells CASSLGGNVNSPLHF. Written as DNA, the CDR3 is TGTGCCAGCAGCTTGGGAGGGAATGTTAATTCACCCCTCCACTTT.

The count of this clone is one. The V and J genes are TRBV4-1 and TRBJ1-1; D perhaps matches TRBD1 (6 bases). Germline V CDR1 and CDR2: MGHRA, YSYEKL. The CDR3 sequence is 17 residues long. Trimming stripped 1 base from V and 10 bases from J, with 25 bases between. As DNA, the CDR3 is TGCGCCAGCAGCCAAGTACCCCGGGGGGGCGGGCAAAGTGGAGCTTTCTTT. Translation gives CASSQVPRGGGQSGAFF.

The rearrangement uses TRBV19 and TRBJ1-2; weak D call: TRBD1 (6 bases). In germline, CDR1 is LNHDA, CDR2 SQIVND (reference sequence). Trimming left V 7 bases short and J 1 base short, with 16 bases between. The CDR3 totals 15 residues. In DNA form, the CDR3 reads TGTGCCAGTACTACTGGACAGACTATTAACTATGGCTACACCTTC. It is translated as CASTTGQTINYGYTF.

This clone has just one count. The rearrangement joins TRBV6-5 to TRBJ2-7; 11 nucleotides agree with TRBD1. The CDR3 is 15 amino acids. Looked up from germline, CDR1 is MNHEY and CDR2 is SVGAGI. The trim removed 9 bases at V and 4 bases at J, leaving 11 bases unmatched. CDR3 sequence reads: CASATGQGASYEQYF. The CDR3, as DNA: TGTGCCAGTGCTACCGGACAGGGGGCGTCGTACGAGCAGTACTTC.

In this sample, this clone turned up many times. The genes are TRBV5-1 and TRBJ2-3, with 14 positions matching TRBD2. Germline V gene sequence: CDR1 SGHRS, CDR2 YFSETQ. The CDR3 is 16 amino acids. V was clipped by 3 bases and J by 6 bases; unmatched bases: 6. The CDR3 DNA reads TGCGCCAGCAGCTCGGGACTAGCGGGAGCCGGTGATACGCAGTATTTT. Amino acid sequence: CASSSGLAGAGDTQYF.

CDR3 nucleotides: TGCAGTGCTGAGACAGGGGAAGGCTACACCTTC. It translates to CSAETGEGYTF. This rearrangement joins TRBV20-1 to TRBJ1-2, with 8 bases fitting TRBD1. CDR1 and CDR2 from the germline V gene are DFQATT and SNEGSKA (reference sequence). The ends lost 5 bases at V and 8 bases at J; junction bases unmatched: 4. CDR3 length: 11 amino acids.

The sample holds one count of this clone. This rearrangement joins TRBV7-6 to TRBJ2-7; 7 nucleotides align to TRBD2. The V segment lost 1 base and the J segment 3 bases; nucleotides outside the gene matches: 6. Germline V gene lookup returns CDR1 SGHVS and CDR2 FNYEAQ. This CDR3 has 15 amino acids. DNA of the CDR3: TGTGCCAGCAGCTTAGATCCCGGGACTAACTACGAGCAGTACTTC. Its protein product is CASSLDPGTNYEQYF.

The CDR3: CASSTPGTGRVETQYF. In DNA, the CDR3 is TGTGCCAGCAGCACTCCCGGGACAGGGAGGGTTGAGACCCAGTACTTC. The rearrangement uses TRBV7-6 and TRBJ2-5, with 9 nucleotides matching TRBD1. CDR1 and CDR2 from the germline V gene are SGHVS and FNYEAQ. The CDR3 totals 16 residues. The V and J ends lost 5 bases and 5 bases, in that order; junction bases with no gene match: 12.

The chain links TRBV19 to TRBJ1-3; the D is unclear. Germline V gene data show CDR1 as LNHDA and CDR2 as SQIVND (reference sequence). The CDR3 covers 16 residues. Trimming pared 3 bases from V and 0 bases from J, leaving 12 bases between. Here the CDR3 reads CASSMETAHSGNTIYF. The CDR3 region has the DNA TGTGCCAGTAGTATGGAGACGGCCCACTCTGGAAACACCATATATTTT.

The chain combines TRBV15 with TRBJ1-3; D call uncertain. The V end was cut by 5 bases, the J end by 3 bases, with 20 bases between. Germline CDR1 and CDR2: LNHNV and YYDKDF (reference sequence). The CDR3 is 17 amino acids. The CDR3 nucleotides are TGTGCCACCAGCCCGGGAACCTCAGGTGCACTTGGAAACACCATATATTTT. This encodes CATSPGTSGALGNTIYF.